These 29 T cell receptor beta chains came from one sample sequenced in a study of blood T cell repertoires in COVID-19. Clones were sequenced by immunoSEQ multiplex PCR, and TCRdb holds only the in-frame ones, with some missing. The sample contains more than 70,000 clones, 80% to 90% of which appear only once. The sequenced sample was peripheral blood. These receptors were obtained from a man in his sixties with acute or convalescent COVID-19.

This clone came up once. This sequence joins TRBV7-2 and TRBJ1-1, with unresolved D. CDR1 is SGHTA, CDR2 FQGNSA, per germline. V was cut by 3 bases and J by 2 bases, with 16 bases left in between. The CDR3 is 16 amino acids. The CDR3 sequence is CASSLKALRYNTEAFF. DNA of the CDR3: TGTGCCAGCAGCTTGAAAGCTTTGAGGTATAACACTGAAGCTTTCTTT.

DNA of the CDR3: TGCAGCGTTGGGGGACAGGGTTCCAATCAGCCCCAGCATTTT. This sequence encodes CSVGGQGSNQPQHF. The chain links TRBV29-1 to TRBJ1-5, with 9 bases matching TRBD1. Germline lookup yields CDR1 SQVTM and CDR2 ANQGSEA. The CDR3 extends over 14 amino acids. Unmatched junction bases numbered 4, after V lost 4 bases and J lost 3 bases.

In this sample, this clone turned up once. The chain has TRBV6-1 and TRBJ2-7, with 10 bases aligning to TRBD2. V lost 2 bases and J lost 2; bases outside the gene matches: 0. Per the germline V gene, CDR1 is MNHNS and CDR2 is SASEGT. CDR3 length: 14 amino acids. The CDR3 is CASSESGRAYEQYF. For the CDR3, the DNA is TGTGCCAGCAGTGAAAGCGGGAGGGCCTACGAGCAGTACTTC.

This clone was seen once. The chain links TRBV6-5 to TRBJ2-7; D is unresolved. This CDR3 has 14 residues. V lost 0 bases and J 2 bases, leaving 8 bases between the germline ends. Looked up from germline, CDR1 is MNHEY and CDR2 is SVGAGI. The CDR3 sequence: CASSYSIQAYEQYF. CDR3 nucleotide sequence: TGTGCCAGCAGTTACTCGATCCAGGCCTACGAGCAGTACTTC.

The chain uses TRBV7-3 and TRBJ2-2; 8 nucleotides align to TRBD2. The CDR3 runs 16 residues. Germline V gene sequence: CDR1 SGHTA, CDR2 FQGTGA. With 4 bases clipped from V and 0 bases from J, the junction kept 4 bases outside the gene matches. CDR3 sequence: CASSSVAGTNTGELFF. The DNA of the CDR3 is TGTGCCAGCAGCTCGGTAGCGGGAACGAACACCGGGGAGCTGTTTTTT.

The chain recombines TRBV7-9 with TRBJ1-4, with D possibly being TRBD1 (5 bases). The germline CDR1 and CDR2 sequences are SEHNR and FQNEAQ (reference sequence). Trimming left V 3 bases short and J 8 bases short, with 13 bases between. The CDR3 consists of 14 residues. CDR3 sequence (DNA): TGTGCCAGCAGCTTTGGGGGGGTTTACGAAAAACTGTTTTTT. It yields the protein CASSFGGVYEKLFF.

The CDR3 DNA reads as TGTGCCAGCAGTGAAATTCCAGGGTCTGAGCAGTTCTTC. The encoded protein is CASSEIPGSEQFF. J is TRBJ2-1 and V is TRBV6-1; maybe TRBD1 (5 bases). Trimming stripped 2 bases from V and 9 bases from J, with 11 bases between. Germline V gene data show CDR1 as MNHNS and CDR2 as SASEGT. This CDR3 has 13 amino acids.

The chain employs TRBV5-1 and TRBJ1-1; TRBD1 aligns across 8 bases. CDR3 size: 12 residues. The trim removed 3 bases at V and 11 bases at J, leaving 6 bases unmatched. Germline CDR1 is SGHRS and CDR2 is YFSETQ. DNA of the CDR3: TGCGCCAGCAGCTCCGGACAGGGAGCTGCTTTCTTT. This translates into CASSSGQGAAFF. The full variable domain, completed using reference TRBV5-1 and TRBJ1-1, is KAGVTQTPRYLIKTRGQQVTLSCSPISGHRSVSWYQQTPGQGLQFLFEYFSETQRNKGNFPGRFSGRQFSNSRSEMNVSTLELGDSALYLCASSSGQGAAFFGQGTRLTVV.

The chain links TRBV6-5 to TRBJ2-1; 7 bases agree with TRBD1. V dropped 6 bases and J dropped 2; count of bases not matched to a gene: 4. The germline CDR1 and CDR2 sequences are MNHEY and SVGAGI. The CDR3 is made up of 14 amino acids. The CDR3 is CASRPGQTYNEQFF. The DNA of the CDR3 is TGTGCCAGCAGGCCGGGACAGACCTACAATGAGCAGTTCTTC.

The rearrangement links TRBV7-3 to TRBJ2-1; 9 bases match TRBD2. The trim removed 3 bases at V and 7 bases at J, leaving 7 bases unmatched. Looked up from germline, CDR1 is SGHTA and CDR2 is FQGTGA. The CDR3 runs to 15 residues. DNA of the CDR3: TGTGCCAGCAGCTTGAGTAGCGGGAGTTGGAATGAGCAGTTCTTC. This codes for CASSLSSGSWNEQFF.

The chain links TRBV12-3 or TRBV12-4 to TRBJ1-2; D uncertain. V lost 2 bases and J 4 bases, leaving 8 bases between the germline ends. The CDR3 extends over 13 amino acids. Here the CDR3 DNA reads TGTGCCAGCAGTTTACGCCAGTTCTATGGCTACACCTTC. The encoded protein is CASSLRQFYGYTF.

The chain's CDR3 is CASRHQGAREQYF. CDR3 sequence (DNA): TGTGCCAGTAGGCACCAGGGGGCGAGGGAGCAGTACTTC. The chain is built from TRBV19 and TRBJ2-7, with TRBD1 matching over 8 bases. Germline CDR1 and CDR2: LNHDA and SQIVND (reference sequence). The CDR3 extends over 13 amino acids. Trimming cost V 6 bases and J 7 bases; bases outside gene matches: 8. The complete variable domain, with remaining parts taken from reference TRBV19 and TRBJ2-7, reads DGGITQSPKYLFRKEGQNVTLSCEQNLNHDAMYWYRQDPGQGLRLIYYSQIVNDFQKGDIAEGYSVSREKKESFPLTVTSAQKNPTAFYLCASRHQGAREQYFGPGTRLTVT.

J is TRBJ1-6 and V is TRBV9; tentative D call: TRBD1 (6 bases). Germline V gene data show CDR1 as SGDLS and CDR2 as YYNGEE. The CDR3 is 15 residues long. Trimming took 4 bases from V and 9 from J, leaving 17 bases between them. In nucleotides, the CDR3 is TGTGCCAGCAGCACTGGACCCCTGGGGGCTTCACCCCTCCACTTT. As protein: CASSTGPLGASPLHF.

The CDR3 sequence is CASSLNPGYTEAFF. As DNA, the CDR3 is TGTGCCAGCAGTTTAAATCCGGGATACACTGAAGCTTTCTTT. The rearrangement joins TRBV28 to TRBJ1-1; D is ambiguous. Germline CDR1 and CDR2: MDHEN and SYDVKM. Trimming shortened V by 2 bases and J by 3 bases, and 10 bases separated the two germline ends. CDR3 length equals 14 residues.

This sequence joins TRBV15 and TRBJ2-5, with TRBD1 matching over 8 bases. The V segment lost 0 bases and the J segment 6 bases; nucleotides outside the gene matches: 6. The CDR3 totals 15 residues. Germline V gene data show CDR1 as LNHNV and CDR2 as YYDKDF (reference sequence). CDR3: CATSRDDRTGQTQYF. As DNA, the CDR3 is TGTGCCACCAGCAGAGATGATAGGACAGGGCAGACCCAGTACTTC.

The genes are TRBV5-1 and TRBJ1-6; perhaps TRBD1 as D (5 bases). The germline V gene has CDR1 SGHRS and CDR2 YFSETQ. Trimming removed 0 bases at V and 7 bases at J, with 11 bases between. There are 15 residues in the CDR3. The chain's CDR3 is CASSLEWQGNSPLHF. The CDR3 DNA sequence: TGCGCCAGCAGCTTGGAGTGGCAGGGCAATTCACCCCTCCACTTT.

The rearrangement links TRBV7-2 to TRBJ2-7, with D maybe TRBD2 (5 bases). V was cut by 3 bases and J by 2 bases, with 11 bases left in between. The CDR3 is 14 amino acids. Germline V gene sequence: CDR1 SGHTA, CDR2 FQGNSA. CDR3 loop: CASSLGVQTYEQYF. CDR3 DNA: TGTGCCAGCAGCTTGGGAGTGCAAACCTACGAGCAGTACTTC.

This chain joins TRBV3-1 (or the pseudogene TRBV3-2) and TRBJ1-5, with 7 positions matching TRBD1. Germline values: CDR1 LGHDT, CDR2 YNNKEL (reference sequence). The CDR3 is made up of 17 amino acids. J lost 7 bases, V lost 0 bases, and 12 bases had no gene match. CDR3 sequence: CASSQDGPDRASQPQHF. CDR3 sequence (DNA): TGTGCCAGCAGCCAAGACGGCCCCGACAGGGCGTCCCAGCCCCAGCATTTT.

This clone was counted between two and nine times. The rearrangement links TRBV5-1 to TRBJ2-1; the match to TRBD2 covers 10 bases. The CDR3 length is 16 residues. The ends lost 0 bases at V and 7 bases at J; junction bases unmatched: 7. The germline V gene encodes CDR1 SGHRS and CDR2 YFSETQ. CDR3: CASSLDSLLAGNEQFF. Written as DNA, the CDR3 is TGCGCCAGCAGCTTGGATTCTTTACTAGCGGGGAATGAGCAGTTCTTC.

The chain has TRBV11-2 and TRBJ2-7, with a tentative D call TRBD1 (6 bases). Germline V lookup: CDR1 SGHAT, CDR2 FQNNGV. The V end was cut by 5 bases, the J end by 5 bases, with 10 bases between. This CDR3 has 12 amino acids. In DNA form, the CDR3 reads TGTGCCAGCAGCCTCACAGGGAACGAGCAGTACTTC. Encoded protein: CASSLTGNEQYF. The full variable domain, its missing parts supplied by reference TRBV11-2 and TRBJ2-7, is EAGVAQSPRYKIIEKRQSVAFWCNPISGHATLYWYQQILGQGPKLLIQFQNNGVVDDSQLPKDRFSAERLKGVDSTLKIQPAKLEDSAVYLCASSLTGNEQYFGPGTRLTVT.

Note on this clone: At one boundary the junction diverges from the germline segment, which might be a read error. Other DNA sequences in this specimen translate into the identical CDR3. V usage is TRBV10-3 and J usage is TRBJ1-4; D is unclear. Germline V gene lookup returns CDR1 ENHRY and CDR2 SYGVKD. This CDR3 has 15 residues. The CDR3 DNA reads TGTGCCATCAGTGATGGAGCCACAACTAATGAAAAATTGTTTTTT. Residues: CAISDGATTNEKLFF.

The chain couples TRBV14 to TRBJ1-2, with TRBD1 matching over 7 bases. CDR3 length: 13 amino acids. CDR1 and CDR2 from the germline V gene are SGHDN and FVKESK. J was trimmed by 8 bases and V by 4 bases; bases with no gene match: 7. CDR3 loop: CASSPDRVIGYTF. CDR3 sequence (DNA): TGTGCCAGCAGCCCCGACAGGGTGATAGGCTACACCTTC.

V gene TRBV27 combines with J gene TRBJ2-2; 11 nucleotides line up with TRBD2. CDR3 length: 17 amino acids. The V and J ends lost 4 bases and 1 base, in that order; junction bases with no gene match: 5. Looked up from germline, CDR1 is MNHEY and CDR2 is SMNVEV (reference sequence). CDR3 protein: CASSSPTSGVNTGELFF. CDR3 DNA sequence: TGTGCCAGCAGTTCTCCGACTAGCGGGGTGAACACCGGGGAGCTGTTTTTT.

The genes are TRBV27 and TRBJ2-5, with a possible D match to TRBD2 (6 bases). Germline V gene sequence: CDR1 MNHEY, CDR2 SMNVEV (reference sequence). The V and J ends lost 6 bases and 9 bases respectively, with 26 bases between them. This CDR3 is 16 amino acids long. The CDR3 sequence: CASSPRPGLGRVSQYF. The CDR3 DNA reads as TGTGCCAGCAGCCCTCGTCCGGGACTGGGGAGAGTGTCCCAGTACTTC.

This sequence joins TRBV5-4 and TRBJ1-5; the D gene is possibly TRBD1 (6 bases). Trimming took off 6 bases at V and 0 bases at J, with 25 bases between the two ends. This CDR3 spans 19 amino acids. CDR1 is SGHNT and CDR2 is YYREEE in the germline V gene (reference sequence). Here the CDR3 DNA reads TGTGCCAGCAACGTACCCGGGACAATACAGGGATATAGCAATCAGCCCCAGCATTTT. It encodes CASNVPGTIQGYSNQPQHF. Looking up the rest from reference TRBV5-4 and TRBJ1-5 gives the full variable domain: ETGVTQSPTHLIKTRGQQVTLRCSSQSGHNTVSWYQQALGQGPQFIFQYYREEENGRGNFPPRFSGLQFPNYSSELNVNALELDDSALYLCASNVPGTIQGYSNQPQHFGDGTRLSIL.

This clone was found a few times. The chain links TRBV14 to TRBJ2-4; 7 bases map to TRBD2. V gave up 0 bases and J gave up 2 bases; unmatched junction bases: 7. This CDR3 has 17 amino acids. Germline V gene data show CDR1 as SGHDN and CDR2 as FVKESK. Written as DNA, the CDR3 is TGTGCCAGCAGCCAAGACGAAGCTAGCGGCTCCAAAAACATTCAGTACTTC. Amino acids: CASSQDEASGSKNIQYF.

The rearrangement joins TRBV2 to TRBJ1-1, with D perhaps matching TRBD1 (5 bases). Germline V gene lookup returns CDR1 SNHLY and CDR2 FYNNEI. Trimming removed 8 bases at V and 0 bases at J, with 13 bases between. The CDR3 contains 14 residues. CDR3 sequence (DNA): TGTGCCAGCGGGGGGGAGTTTGTGAACACTGAAGCTTTCTTT. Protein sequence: CASGGEFVNTEAFF.

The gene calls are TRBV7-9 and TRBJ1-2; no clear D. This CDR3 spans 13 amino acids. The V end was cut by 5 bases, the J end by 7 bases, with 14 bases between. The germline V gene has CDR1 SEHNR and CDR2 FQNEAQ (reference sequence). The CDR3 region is CASSERGEGGYTF. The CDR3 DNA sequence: TGTGCCAGCAGCGAACGGGGTGAGGGTGGCTACACCTTC.

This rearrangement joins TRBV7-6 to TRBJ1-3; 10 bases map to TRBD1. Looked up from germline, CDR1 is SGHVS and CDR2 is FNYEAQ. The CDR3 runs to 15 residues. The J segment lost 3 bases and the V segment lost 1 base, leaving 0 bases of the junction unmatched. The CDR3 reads CASSLGTGGGNTIYF. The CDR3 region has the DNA TGTGCCAGCAGCTTAGGGACAGGGGGTGGAAACACCATATATTTT.